Listed below are T cell receptor beta chains from one sample, sequenced in a study of early T cells in non-severe SARS-CoV-2 infection. MiXCR, applied by TCRdb to the 5' RACE reads, yields one record per CDR3 protein. The sample has approximately 46,000 distinct CDR3 sequences, about 25% seen once. The specimen was whole blood, collected at baseline. These receptors all stem from an adult who was a healthcare worker with PCR-confirmed SARS-CoV-2 infection or an uninfected control (not recorded which). Each CDR3 is given with its conserved first and last residue. Fields, in order: J gene, D gene, V gene, clone size, CDR3 DNA, CDR3 protein. A D gene is named only where the DNA matches it firmly. A clone size is listed for some rows: how often the clone was seen (once, few, many), or a class if it is expanded.

J gene: TRBJ1-2
D gene: NA
V gene: TRBV10-3
clone size: NA
CDR3 DNA: TGTGCCATCAGTGAGTCCGAGGGCGGTAGGAGAGGCTACACCTTC
CDR3 protein: CAISESEGGRRGYTF

J gene: TRBJ2-3
D gene: TRBD2
V gene: TRBV6-2/TRBV6-3
clone size: NA
CDR3 DNA: TGTGCCAGCAGTCCCTCGGGACTAGTGACAGATACGCAGTATTTT
CDR3 protein: CASSPSGLVTDTQYF

J gene: TRBJ2-7
D gene: NA
V gene: TRBV10-3
clone size: NA
CDR3 DNA: TGTGCCATCAGTGATTGGAACAGGCCCATCTTC
CDR3 protein: CAISDWNRPIF

J gene: TRBJ1-1
D gene: NA
V gene: TRBV12-3/TRBV12-4
clone size: few
CDR3 DNA: TGTGCCAGCAGTTTTCTACCGAGCACTGAAGCTTTCTTT
CDR3 protein: CASSFLPSTEAFF

J gene: TRBJ2-1
D gene: NA
V gene: TRBV6-5
clone size: NA
CDR3 DNA: TGTGCCAGCAGTACACAGAGAGAGCAGTTCTTC
CDR3 protein: CASSTQREQFF

J gene: TRBJ2-7
D gene: TRBD1
V gene: TRBV6-2/TRBV6-3
clone size: NA
CDR3 DNA: TGTGCCAGCAGACCCACGGGCAGGGGGAATCCCTACGAGCAGTACTTC
CDR3 protein: CASRPTGRGNPYEQYF

J gene: TRBJ1-2
D gene: NA
V gene: TRBV20-1
clone size: NA
CDR3 DNA: TGCAGTGCCAGAGAGGGGCCGGCTGGCTACACCTTC
CDR3 protein: CSAREGPAGYTF

J gene: TRBJ2-7
D gene: NA
V gene: TRBV29-1
clone size: once
CDR3 DNA: TGCAGCGTTGTTTTCCAGGATAAATACGAGCAGTACTTC
CDR3 protein: CSVVFQDKYEQYF

J gene: TRBJ2-2
D gene: TRBD2
V gene: TRBV4-1
clone size: few
CDR3 DNA: TGCGCCAGCAGCCAACCGCCGGGACTAGCGGGGGCCCGGTCGAACACCGGGGAGCTGTTTTTT
CDR3 protein: CASSQPPGLAGARSNTGELFF

J gene: TRBJ2-7
D gene: NA
V gene: TRBV7-2
clone size: once
CDR3 DNA: TGTGCCAGCAGCTTATTGGACCGAGACTACGAGCAGTACTTC
CDR3 protein: CASSLLDRDYEQYF

J gene: TRBJ2-1
D gene: NA
V gene: TRBV12-3/TRBV12-4
clone size: few
CDR3 DNA: TGTGCCAGCAGTTTGCCGAGCCTCAACAATGAGCAGTTCTTC
CDR3 protein: CASSLPSLNNEQFF

J gene: TRBJ2-6
D gene: NA
V gene: TRBV20-1
clone size: few
CDR3 DNA: TGCAGTGCCACCGTGGGCTCTGGGGCCAACGTCCTGACTTTC
CDR3 protein: CSATVGSGANVLTF

J gene: TRBJ2-1
D gene: NA
V gene: TRBV10-3
clone size: once
CDR3 DNA: TGTGCCATCAGGAAGACCTCGCGGGAAGATAATGAGCAGTTCTTC
CDR3 protein: CAIRKTSREDNEQFF

J gene: TRBJ2-7
D gene: TRBD1
V gene: TRBV6-5
clone size: NA
CDR3 DNA: TGTGCCAGCAGTTACTCCGGGACAGGGGGTGCCTACGAGCAGTACTTC
CDR3 protein: CASSYSGTGGAYEQYF

J gene: TRBJ2-7
D gene: NA
V gene: TRBV11-2
clone size: NA
CDR3 DNA: TGTGCCAGCAGTTTCCGGACGCTAGGGAGGAACGAGCAGTACTTC
CDR3 protein: CASSFRTLGRNEQYF

J gene: TRBJ1-2
D gene: NA
V gene: TRBV3-2
clone size: NA
CDR3 DNA: TGTGCCAGCAGCCAAGATCTGAGGGGTGATGGCTACACCTTC
CDR3 protein: CASSQDLRGDGYTF

J gene: TRBJ2-7
D gene: NA
V gene: TRBV5-6
clone size: NA
CDR3 DNA: TGTGCCAGCAGCTTGCAGGGTGTCGAGCAGTACTTC
CDR3 protein: CASSLQGVEQYF

J gene: TRBJ2-5
D gene: TRBD2
V gene: TRBV5-1
clone size: NA
CDR3 DNA: TGCGCCAGCAGCTTCGGGACTAGCGGCCAAGAGACCCAGTACTTC
CDR3 protein: CASSFGTSGQETQYF

J gene: TRBJ1-6
D gene: NA
V gene: TRBV6-6
clone size: NA
CDR3 DNA: TGTGCCAGCAGCACCGGCGGGTCCGCCAATAATTCACCCCTCCACTTT
CDR3 protein: CASSTGGSANNSPLHF

J gene: TRBJ1-2
D gene: TRBD1
V gene: TRBV5-1
clone size: NA
CDR3 DNA: TGCGCCAGCAGACCAACACCGGGACAGAGATTTCACTACACCTTC
CDR3 protein: CASRPTPGQRFHYTF

J gene: TRBJ1-6
D gene: NA
V gene: TRBV18
clone size: NA
CDR3 DNA: TGTGCCAGCTCACCACAACAGGACTCTTCGGATTCACCCCTCCACTTT
CDR3 protein: CASSPQQDSSDSPLHF

J gene: TRBJ2-7
D gene: TRBD2
V gene: TRBV7-8
clone size: NA
CDR3 DNA: TGTGCCAGCAGCCCCTTGGCGGGGGGCCGGGTCTACGAGCAGTACTTC
CDR3 protein: CASSPLAGGRVYEQYF

J gene: TRBJ1-5
D gene: NA
V gene: TRBV28
clone size: few
CDR3 DNA: TGTGCCAGCAGTTCTGTAGGAGAGGGGAATCAGCCCCAGCATTTT
CDR3 protein: CASSSVGEGNQPQHF

J gene: TRBJ1-2
D gene: NA
V gene: TRBV6-5
clone size: NA
CDR3 DNA: TGTGCCAGCAGTCTCGGAAGCCTGAATGGCTACACCTTC
CDR3 protein: CASSLGSLNGYTF

J gene: TRBJ1-3
D gene: NA
V gene: TRBV13
clone size: NA
CDR3 DNA: TGTGCCAGCAGCCAAGAAGGCACCATATATTTT
CDR3 protein: CASSQEGTIYF

J gene: TRBJ1-2
D gene: NA
V gene: TRBV9
clone size: NA
CDR3 DNA: TGTGCCAGCAGCGTGGCCAGGGGAAACTATGGCTACACCTTC
CDR3 protein: CASSVARGNYGYTF

J gene: TRBJ2-2
D gene: NA
V gene: TRBV11-2
clone size: many
CDR3 DNA: TGTGCCAGCAGCTTGGGGACACCGAACACCGGGGAGCTGTTTTTT
CDR3 protein: CASSLGTPNTGELFF

J gene: TRBJ2-3
D gene: NA
V gene: TRBV20-1
clone size: NA
CDR3 DNA: TGCAGTGCTAGCAGTGCGGCCTCTAGCACAGATACGCAGTATTTT
CDR3 protein: CSASSAASSTDTQYF

J gene: TRBJ2-7
D gene: NA
V gene: TRBV12-3/TRBV12-4
clone size: NA
CDR3 DNA: TGTGCCAGCAGTGGAGGAGGGGCCCTTGCCTACGAGCAGTACTTC
CDR3 protein: CASSGGGALAYEQYF

J gene: TRBJ2-1
D gene: TRBD1
V gene: TRBV20-1
clone size: NA
CDR3 DNA: TGCAGTGCTAGAGGGGGACAGGGCGCCTACAATGAGCAGTTCTTC
CDR3 protein: CSARGGQGAYNEQFF

J gene: TRBJ1-2
D gene: NA
V gene: TRBV4-3
clone size: NA
CDR3 DNA: TGCGCCAGCAGCTCCCTTCAGGGAGAGGGCTACACCTTC
CDR3 protein: CASSSLQGEGYTF

J gene: TRBJ2-1
D gene: TRBD1
V gene: TRBV29-1
clone size: NA
CDR3 DNA: TGCAGCGTTGTGGGTAGGGACAGAGCCTACAATGAGCAGTTCTTC
CDR3 protein: CSVVGRDRAYNEQFF

J gene: TRBJ1-5
D gene: NA
V gene: TRBV9
clone size: NA
CDR3 DNA: TGTGCCAGCAGCCTGACAGGAGATAGCAATCAGCCCCAGCATTTT
CDR3 protein: CASSLTGDSNQPQHF

J gene: TRBJ1-6
D gene: NA
V gene: TRBV7-2
clone size: NA
CDR3 DNA: TGTGCCAGCAGCTTAGTAGGCTCCGGTGTGAATTCACCCCTCCACTTT
CDR3 protein: CASSLVGSGVNSPLHF

J gene: TRBJ2-3
D gene: TRBD1
V gene: TRBV20-1
clone size: few
CDR3 DNA: TGCAGTGCTAGAGTTGAGACAGGGGGACTCACAGATACGCAGTATTTT
CDR3 protein: CSARVETGGLTDTQYF

J gene: TRBJ2-3
D gene: TRBD1
V gene: TRBV5-4
clone size: few
CDR3 DNA: TGTGCCAGCAGCTTGGTCGGGACAGCTAGCACAGATACGCAGTATTTT
CDR3 protein: CASSLVGTASTDTQYF

J gene: TRBJ2-5
D gene: NA
V gene: TRBV11-2
clone size: NA
CDR3 DNA: TGTGCCAGCAGCTTAGTCGGTGAGACCCAGTACTTC
CDR3 protein: CASSLVGETQYF

J gene: TRBJ2-7
D gene: NA
V gene: TRBV9
clone size: NA
CDR3 DNA: TGTGCCAGCAGCCCCAGCCAGGGAAAGGACTACGAGCAGTACTTC
CDR3 protein: CASSPSQGKDYEQYF

J gene: TRBJ2-3
D gene: NA
V gene: TRBV29-1
clone size: NA
CDR3 DNA: TGCAGCGTTGCGGGGGGCACAGATACGCAGTATTTT
CDR3 protein: CSVAGGTDTQYF

J gene: TRBJ1-6
D gene: NA
V gene: TRBV19
clone size: many
CDR3 DNA: TGTGCCAGTAGTCCCTCAGGGACCGCAACAGTCTCCTATAATTCACCCCTCCACTTT
CDR3 protein: CASSPSGTATVSYNSPLHF

J gene: TRBJ2-7
D gene: TRBD1
V gene: TRBV7-6
clone size: NA
CDR3 DNA: TGTGCCAGCAGCTCCGGGACAGGGGCCTACGAGCAGTACTTC
CDR3 protein: CASSSGTGAYEQYF

J gene: TRBJ2-5
D gene: NA
V gene: TRBV7-7
clone size: NA
CDR3 DNA: TGTGCCAGCAGCTTAGGGCAGGCGGGTGAGACCCAGTACTTC
CDR3 protein: CASSLGQAGETQYF

J gene: TRBJ2-5
D gene: TRBD1
V gene: TRBV3-1
clone size: NA
CDR3 DNA: TGTGCCAGCAATCGAGGGACAGGGTTTAGTGAGACCCAGTACTTC
CDR3 protein: CASNRGTGFSETQYF

J gene: TRBJ1-5
D gene: NA
V gene: TRBV4-1
clone size: once
CDR3 DNA: TGCGCCAGCAGCCAAGTGGCGGCCAGCAATCAGCCCCAGCATTTT
CDR3 protein: CASSQVAASNQPQHF

J gene: TRBJ1-6
D gene: NA
V gene: TRBV4-1
clone size: few
CDR3 DNA: TGCGCCAGCAGCCAAGAAAGCGGACGGAATAATTCACCCCTCCACTTT
CDR3 protein: CASSQESGRNNSPLHF

J gene: TRBJ1-1
D gene: TRBD1
V gene: TRBV30
clone size: NA
CDR3 DNA: TGTGCCTGGAGTGCGGACAGGGGGTTTGCTTTCTTT
CDR3 protein: CAWSADRGFAFF

J gene: TRBJ1-2
D gene: NA
V gene: TRBV7-9
clone size: few
CDR3 DNA: TGTGCCAGCAGCCAGCCGGGACAAGGGGGGAGAGGCTACACCTTC
CDR3 protein: CASSQPGQGGRGYTF

J gene: TRBJ1-1
D gene: NA
V gene: TRBV18
clone size: few
CDR3 DNA: TGTGCCAGCTCACGGTCTGGCCAGAACACTGAAGCTTTCTTT
CDR3 protein: CASSRSGQNTEAFF

J gene: TRBJ2-5
D gene: NA
V gene: TRBV7-7
clone size: few
CDR3 DNA: TGTGCCAGCAGCATTAACCTCGGGGAGACCCAGTACTTC
CDR3 protein: CASSINLGETQYF

J gene: TRBJ1-4
D gene: NA
V gene: TRBV12-3/TRBV12-4
clone size: NA
CDR3 DNA: TGTGCCAGCAGTTTCCGTGAAAAACTTTTTTTT
CDR3 protein: CASSFREKLFF

J gene: TRBJ2-1
D gene: NA
V gene: TRBV21-1
clone size: few
CDR3 DNA: TGTGCCAGACTAGCAGACAGTGAGCAGTTCTTC
CDR3 protein: CARLADSEQFF